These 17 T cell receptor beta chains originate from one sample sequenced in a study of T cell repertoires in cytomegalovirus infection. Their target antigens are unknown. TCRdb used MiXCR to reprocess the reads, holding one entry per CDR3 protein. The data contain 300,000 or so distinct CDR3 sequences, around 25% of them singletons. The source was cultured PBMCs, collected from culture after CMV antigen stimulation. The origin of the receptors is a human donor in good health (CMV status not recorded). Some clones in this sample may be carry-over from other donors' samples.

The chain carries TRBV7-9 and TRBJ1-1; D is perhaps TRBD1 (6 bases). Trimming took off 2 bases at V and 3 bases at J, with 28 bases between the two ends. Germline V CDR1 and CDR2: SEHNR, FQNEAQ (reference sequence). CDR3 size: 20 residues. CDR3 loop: CASSLNFFGQGIGKDTEAFF. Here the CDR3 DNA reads TGTGCCAGCAGCTTAAATTTTTTCGGCCAGGGGATTGGTAAGGACACTGAAGCTTTCTTT.

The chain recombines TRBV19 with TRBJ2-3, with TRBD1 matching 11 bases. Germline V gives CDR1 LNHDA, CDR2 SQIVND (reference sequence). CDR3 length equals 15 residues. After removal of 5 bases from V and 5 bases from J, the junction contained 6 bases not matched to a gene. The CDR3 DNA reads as TGTGCCAGTAGTGGGACAGGGGGTTTTGGAGATACGCAGTATTTT. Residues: CASSGTGGFGDTQYF. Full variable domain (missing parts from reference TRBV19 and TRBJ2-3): DGGITQSPKYLFRKEGQNVTLSCEQNLNHDAMYWYRQDPGQGLRLIYYSQIVNDFQKGDIAEGYSVSREKKESFPLTVTSAQKNPTAFYLCASSGTGGFGDTQYFGPGTRLTVL.

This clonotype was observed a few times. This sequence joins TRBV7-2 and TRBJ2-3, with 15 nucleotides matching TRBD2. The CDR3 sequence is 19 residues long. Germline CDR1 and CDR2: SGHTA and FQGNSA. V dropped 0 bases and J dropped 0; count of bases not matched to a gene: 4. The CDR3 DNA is TGTGCCAGCAGCTTAGCCGGGACTAGCGGGAGGAGAAGCACAGATACGCAGTATTTT. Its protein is CASSLAGTSGRRSTDTQYF.

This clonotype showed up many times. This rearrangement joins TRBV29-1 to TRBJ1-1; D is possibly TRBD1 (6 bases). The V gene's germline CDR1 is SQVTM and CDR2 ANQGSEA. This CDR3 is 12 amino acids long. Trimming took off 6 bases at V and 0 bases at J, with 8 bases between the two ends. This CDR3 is CSVWTVNTEAFF. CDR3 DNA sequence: TGCAGCGTATGGACAGTGAACACTGAAGCTTTCTTT.

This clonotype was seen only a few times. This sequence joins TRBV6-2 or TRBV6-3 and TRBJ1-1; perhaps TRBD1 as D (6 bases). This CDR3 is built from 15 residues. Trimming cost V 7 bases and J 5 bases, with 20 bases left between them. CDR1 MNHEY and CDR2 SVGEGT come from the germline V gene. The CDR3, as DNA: TGTGCCAGCATCCAAGGCGGGGGGCTCGGAACTGAAGCTTTCTTT. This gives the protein CASIQGGGLGTEAFF.

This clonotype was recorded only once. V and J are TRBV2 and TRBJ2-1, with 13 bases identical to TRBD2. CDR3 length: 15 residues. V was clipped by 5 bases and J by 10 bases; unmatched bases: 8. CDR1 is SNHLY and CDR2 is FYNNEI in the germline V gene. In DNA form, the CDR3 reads TGTGCCAGCAGTCCCGGGACTAGCGGGACTGAAGAGCAGTTCTTC. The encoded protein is CASSPGTSGTEEQFF.

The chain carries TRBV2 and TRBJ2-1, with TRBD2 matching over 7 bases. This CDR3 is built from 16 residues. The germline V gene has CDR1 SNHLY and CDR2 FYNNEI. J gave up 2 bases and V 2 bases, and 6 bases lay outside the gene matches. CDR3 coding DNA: TGTGCCAGCAGTGAACTTCTGGCGGGGGCCTACAATGAGCAGTTCTTC. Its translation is CASSELLAGAYNEQFF.

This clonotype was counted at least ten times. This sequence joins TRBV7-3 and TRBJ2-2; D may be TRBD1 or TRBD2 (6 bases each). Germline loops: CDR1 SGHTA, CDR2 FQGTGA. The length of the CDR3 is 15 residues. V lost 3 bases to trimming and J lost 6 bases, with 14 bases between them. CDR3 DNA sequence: TGTGCCAGCAGCTTGAGCAGGGGAGGATCCGGGGAGCTGTTTTTT. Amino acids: CASSLSRGGSGELFF. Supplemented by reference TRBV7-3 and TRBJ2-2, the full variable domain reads GAGVSQTPSNKVTEKGKYVELRCDPISGHTALYWYRQSLGQGPEFLIYFQGTGAADDSGLPNDRFFAVRPEGSVSTLKIQRTERGDSAVYLCASSLSRGGSGELFFGEGSRLTVL.

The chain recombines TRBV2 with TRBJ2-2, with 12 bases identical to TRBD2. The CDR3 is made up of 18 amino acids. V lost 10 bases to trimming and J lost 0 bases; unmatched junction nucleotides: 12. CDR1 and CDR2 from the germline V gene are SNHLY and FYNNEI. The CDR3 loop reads CAILTSGRPAANTGELFF. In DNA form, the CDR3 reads TGTGCCATCTTGACTAGCGGGAGACCCGCCGCGAACACCGGGGAGCTGTTTTTT.

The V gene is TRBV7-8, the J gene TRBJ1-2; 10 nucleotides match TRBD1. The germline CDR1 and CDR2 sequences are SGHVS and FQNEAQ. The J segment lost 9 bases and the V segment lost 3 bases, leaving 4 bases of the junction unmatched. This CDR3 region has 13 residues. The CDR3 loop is CASSLDRGKSYTF. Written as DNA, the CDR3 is TGTGCCAGCAGCTTGGACAGGGGGAAGAGCTACACCTTC.

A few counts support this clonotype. The CDR3 DNA is TGTGCCAGCAGCCAGACTAGCGGTGAGCAGTTCTTC. This codes for CASSQTSGEQFF. The V gene is TRBV11-3, the J gene TRBJ2-1; TRBD2 matches 9 bases. Trimming at V came to 5 bases and at J to 9 bases, leaving 2 bases not matched to a gene. Looked up from germline, CDR1 is SGHNT and CDR2 is YENEEA. The CDR3 runs 12 residues.

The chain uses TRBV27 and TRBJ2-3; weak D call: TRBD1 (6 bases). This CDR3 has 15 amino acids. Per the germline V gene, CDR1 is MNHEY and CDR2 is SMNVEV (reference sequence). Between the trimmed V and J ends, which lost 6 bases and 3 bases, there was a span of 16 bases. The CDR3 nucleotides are TGTGCCAGCAGCATCCGGAGAGGGGGTACAGATACGCAGTATTTT. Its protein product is CASSIRRGGTDTQYF.

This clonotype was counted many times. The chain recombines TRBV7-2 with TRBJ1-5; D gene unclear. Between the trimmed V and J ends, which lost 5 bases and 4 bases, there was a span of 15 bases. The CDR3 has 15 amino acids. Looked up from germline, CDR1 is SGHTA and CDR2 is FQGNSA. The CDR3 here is CASSPDGVRNQPQHF. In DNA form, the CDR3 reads TGTGCCAGCAGCCCCGACGGGGTACGAAATCAGCCCCAGCATTTT.

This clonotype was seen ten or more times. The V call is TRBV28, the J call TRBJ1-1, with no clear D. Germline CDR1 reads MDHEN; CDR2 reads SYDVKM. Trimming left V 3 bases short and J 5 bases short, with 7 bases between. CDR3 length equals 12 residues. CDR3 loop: CASSLSGTEAFF. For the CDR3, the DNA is TGTGCCAGCAGTTTGAGCGGAACTGAAGCTTTCTTT.

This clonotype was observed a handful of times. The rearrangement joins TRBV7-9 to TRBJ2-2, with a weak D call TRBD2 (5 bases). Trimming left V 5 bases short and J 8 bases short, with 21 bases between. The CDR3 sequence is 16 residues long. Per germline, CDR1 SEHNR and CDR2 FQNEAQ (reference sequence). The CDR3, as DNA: TGTGCCAGCAGCCCAGGCGGGTCCCTTTCCGCTGGGGAGCTGTTTTTT. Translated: CASSPGGSLSAGELFF.

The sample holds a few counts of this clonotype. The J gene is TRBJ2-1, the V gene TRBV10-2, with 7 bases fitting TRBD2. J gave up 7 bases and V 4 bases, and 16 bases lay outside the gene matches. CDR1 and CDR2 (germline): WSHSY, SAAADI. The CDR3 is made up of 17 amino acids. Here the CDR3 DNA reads TGCGCCAGCAGTGCGGTTCGATGGGCTAGCGGCCTAAATGAGCAGTTCTTC. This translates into CASSAVRWASGLNEQFF.

The CDR3 DNA sequence: TGTGCCAGCAGCATACCGATCTCCTACGAGCAGTACGTC. Its protein product is CASSIPISYEQYV. The chain carries TRBV7-6 and TRBJ2-7, with unresolved D. The CDR3 sequence is 13 residues long. Germline loops: CDR1 SGHVS, CDR2 FNYEAQ. V gave up 5 bases and J gave up 0 bases, with 8 bases separating them.